The sequence of this T cell receptor beta chain was determined in a study of blood T cell repertoires in COVID-19. Study context: The United States, Italy and Spain supplied acute and convalescent COVID-19 samples.

Authors' processing steps: Reference gene primers were amplified, and this amplification served to estimate nucleated cell counts. The assay was immunoSEQ multiplex PCR, and TCRdb's table has in-frame clones only and misses some. V, J and clone size reflect that table, while D and trimming were determined from the DNA. The data hold some 370,000 clones, with roughly 90% observed a single time. Trimming removed 9 bases from V and 5 bases from J; junction bases left unmatched: 9. The CDR3 consists of 14 residues. CDR1 is MNHEY and CDR2 is SVGAGI in the germline V gene. This receptor was obtained from a middle-aged man with acute or convalescent COVID-19. The chain couples TRBV6-5 to TRBJ2-2, with 7 bases aligning to TRBD2. Sequencing used peripheral blood. CDR3 bases: TGTGCCAGTACTGTCGGGCGGGGGACCGGGGAGCTGTTTTTT. Translated, it gives CASTVGRGTGELFF.